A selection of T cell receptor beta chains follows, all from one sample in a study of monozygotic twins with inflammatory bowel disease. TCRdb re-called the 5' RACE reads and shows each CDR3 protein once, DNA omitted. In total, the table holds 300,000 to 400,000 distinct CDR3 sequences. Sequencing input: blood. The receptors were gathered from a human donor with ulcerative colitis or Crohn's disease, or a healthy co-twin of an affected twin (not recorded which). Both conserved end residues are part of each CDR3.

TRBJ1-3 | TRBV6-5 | CASSYFTHQAGNTIYF
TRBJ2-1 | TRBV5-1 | CASSPGGTLYNEQFF
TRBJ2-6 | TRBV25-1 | CASSEGSVGSGANVLTF
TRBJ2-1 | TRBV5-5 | CASSFWQYPLGENNEQFF
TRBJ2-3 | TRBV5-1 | CASSPGQGPTDTQYF
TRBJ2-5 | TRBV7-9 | CASSLARTVQETQYF
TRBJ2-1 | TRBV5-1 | CASSIGTSGANEQFF
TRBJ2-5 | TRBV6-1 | CASSRGQSQETQYF
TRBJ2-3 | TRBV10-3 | CAIRALDSPGGTDTQYF
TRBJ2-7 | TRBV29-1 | CSVYSGGAYEQYF
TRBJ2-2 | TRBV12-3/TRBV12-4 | CASSSYPQGNTGELFF
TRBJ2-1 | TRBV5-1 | CASSSRTYNEQFF
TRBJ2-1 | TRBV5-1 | CASSSEREGGQQFF
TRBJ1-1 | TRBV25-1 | CASSSHGGLSDTEAFF